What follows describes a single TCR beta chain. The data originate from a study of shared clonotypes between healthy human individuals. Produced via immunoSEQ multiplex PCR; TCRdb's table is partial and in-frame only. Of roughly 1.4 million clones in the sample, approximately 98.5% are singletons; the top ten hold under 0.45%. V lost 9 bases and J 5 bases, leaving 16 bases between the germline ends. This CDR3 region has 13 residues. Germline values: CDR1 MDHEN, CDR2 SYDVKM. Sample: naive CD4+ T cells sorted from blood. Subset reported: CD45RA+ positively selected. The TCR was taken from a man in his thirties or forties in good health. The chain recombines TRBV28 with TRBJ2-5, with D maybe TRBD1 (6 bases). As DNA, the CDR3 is TGTGCCAGTGAAAACAGGGCTGGGGAGACCCAGTACTTC. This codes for CASENRAGETQYF.